This T cell receptor (beta chain) was observed in a study of blood T cell repertoires in COVID-19. Across the study: There were acute and convalescent COVID-19 samples, and they came from the United States, Italy and Spain. Sources were T cells, B-cell-depleted T cells, or PBMCs; the material itself was cDNA or gDNA.

This CDR3 is built from 15 residues. Germline V gene lookup returns CDR1 SGHRS and CDR2 YFSETQ. J lost 10 bases, V lost 1 base, and 6 bases had no gene match. Source study methods: Counts of nucleated cells, estimated from reference gene primer amplification, were obtained. Sequencing was performed with immunoSEQ multiplex PCR; in TCRdb, only in-frame clones are kept and a portion is missing. From that table come the V and J calls and clone size; the DNA was used to work out D and trimming. The sample records 390,000 or so clones, roughly 88% being singletons. The source of this sequence is a woman aged 25-40 years with active or convalescent COVID-19. Sequencing used peripheral blood. This chain links TRBV5-1 with TRBJ1-6; 9 nucleotides align to TRBD1. Here the CDR3 reads CASSLSGTGRSPLHF. The DNA for the CDR3 is TGCGCCAGCAGCTTGTCCGGGACAGGGCGATCACCCCTCCACTTT.